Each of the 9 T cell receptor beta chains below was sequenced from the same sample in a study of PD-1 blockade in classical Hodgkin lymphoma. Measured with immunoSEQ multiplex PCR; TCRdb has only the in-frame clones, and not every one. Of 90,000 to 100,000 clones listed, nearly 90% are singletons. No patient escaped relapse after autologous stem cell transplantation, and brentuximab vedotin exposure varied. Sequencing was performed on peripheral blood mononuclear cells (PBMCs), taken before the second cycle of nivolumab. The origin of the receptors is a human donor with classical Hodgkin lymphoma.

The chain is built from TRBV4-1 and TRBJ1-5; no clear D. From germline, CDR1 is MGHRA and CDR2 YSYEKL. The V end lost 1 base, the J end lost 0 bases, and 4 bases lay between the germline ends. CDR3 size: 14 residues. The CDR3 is CASSQVSSNQPQHF. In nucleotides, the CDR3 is TGCGCCAGCAGCCAAGTAAGTAGCAATCAGCCCCAGCATTTT.

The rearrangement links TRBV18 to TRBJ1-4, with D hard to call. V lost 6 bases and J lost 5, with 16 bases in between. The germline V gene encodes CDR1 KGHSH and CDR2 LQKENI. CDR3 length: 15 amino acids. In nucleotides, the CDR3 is TGTGCCAGCTCGGAAGGACCGCGCCCGAATGAAAAACTGTTTTTT. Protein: CASSEGPRPNEKLFF.

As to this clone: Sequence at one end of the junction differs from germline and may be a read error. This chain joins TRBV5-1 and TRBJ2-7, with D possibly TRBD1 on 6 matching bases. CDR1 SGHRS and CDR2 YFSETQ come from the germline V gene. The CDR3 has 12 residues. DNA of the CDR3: TGCGCCAGCAGCTTGGCATTGGGGGACAAATTCTTC. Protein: CASSLALGDKFF.

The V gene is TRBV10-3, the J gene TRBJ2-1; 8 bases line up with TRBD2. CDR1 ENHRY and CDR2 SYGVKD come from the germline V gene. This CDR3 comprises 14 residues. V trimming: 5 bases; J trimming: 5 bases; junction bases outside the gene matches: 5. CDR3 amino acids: CAISISGGNNEQFF. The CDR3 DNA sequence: TGTGCCATCAGTATATCGGGGGGGAACAATGAGCAGTTCTTC.

The DNA of the CDR3 is TGTGCCAGCAGTAACGGGCGGGATCGTGTAGCTTTCTTT. Encoded protein: CASSNGRDRVAFF. The chain links TRBV27 to TRBJ1-1; D unresolved. Trimming cost V 5 bases and J 10 bases, with 17 bases left between them. CDR1 is MNHEY and CDR2 is SMNVEV in the germline V gene (reference sequence). The CDR3 loop spans 13 amino acids.

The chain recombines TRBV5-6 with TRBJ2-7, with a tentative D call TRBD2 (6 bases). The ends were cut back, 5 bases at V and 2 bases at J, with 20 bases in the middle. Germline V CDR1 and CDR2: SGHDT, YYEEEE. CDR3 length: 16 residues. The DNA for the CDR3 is TGTGCCAGCAGATCCCCACTAGGAGGGCCCACCTACGAGCAGTACTTC. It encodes CASRSPLGGPTYEQYF.

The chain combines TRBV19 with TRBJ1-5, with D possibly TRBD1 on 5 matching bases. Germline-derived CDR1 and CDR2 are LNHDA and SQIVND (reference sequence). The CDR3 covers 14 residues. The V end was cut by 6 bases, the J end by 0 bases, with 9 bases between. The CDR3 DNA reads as TGTGCCAGTAGCACTACAGGTAGCAATCAGCCCCAGCATTTT. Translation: CASSTTGSNQPQHF.

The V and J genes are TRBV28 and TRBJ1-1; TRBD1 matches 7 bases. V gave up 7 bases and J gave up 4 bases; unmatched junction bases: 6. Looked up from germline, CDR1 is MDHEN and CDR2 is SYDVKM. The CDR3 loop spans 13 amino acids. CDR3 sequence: CASIQGGFTEAFF. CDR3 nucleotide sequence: TGTGCCAGCATCCAAGGGGGCTTCACTGAAGCTTTCTTT.

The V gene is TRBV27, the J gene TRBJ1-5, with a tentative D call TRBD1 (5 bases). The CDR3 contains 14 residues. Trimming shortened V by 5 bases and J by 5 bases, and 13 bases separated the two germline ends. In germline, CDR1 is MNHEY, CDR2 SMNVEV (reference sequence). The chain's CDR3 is CASSLRTGDQPQHF. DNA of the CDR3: TGTGCCAGCAGTCTCCGGACGGGGGATCAGCCCCAGCATTTT.